This TCR beta chain stems from a study of radiotherapy plus CTLA-4 blockade in lung cancer. Trimming cost V 7 bases and J 6 bases, with 19 bases left between them. The germline V gene encodes CDR1 SNHLY and CDR2 FYNNEI. The CDR3 has 14 amino acids. Profiled with immunoSEQ multiplex PCR; TCRdb holds only in-frame clones, not every one. The sample includes some 78,000 clones, more than 85% of them seen just once. The receptor comes from a human donor with non-small cell lung cancer who had stable disease on radiotherapy plus ipilimumab. The chain combines TRBV2 with TRBJ2-7; the D gene is possibly TRBD2 (5 bases). Material: peripheral blood, obtained from a patient treated with radiotherapy plus ipilimumab. CDR3 residues: CASTLVRAGGEQYF. CDR3 coding DNA: TGTGCCAGCACGTTAGTTAGGGCGGGCGGCGAGCAGTACTTC. The variable domain in full, completed from reference TRBV2 and TRBJ2-7, reads EPEVTQTPSHQVTQMGQEVILRCVPISNHLYFYWYRQILGQKVEFLVSFYNNEISEKSEIFDDQFSVERPDGSNFTLKIRSTKLEDSAMYFCASTLVRAGGEQYFGPGTRLTVT.